This T cell receptor beta chain was found in a study of OX40 agonist ivuxolimab in advanced cancers. Notes on the research overall: Ivuxolimab, which targeted the costimulatory receptor OX40 (CD134), was an agonistic, fully human IgG2 monoclonal antibody. Intravenous ivuxolimab was administered to patients every 2 weeks at six dose levels: 0.01, 0.1, 0.3, 1.5, 3 and 10 mg/kg. Among the 52 dose-escalation patients, roughly 20 had hepatocellular carcinoma, roughly 15 melanoma, 9 renal cell carcinoma and 9 head and neck cancer. The dose-escalation cohort was roughly 83% male with a mean age of about 60 years, ranging from about 23 to 85. Prior anti-PD-1, anti-PD-L1 or anti-CTLA-4 therapy was permitted, and checkpoint inhibitors had been received by about 44% of dose-escalation patients. Three dose-escalation patients achieved partial responses, one with hepatocellular carcinoma and two with cutaneous melanoma. The purpose of peripheral TCRbeta sequencing was to test whether ivuxolimab changed TCR sequence diversity and led to clonal T-cell expansion. The paper covers the monotherapy dose-escalation part of the phase I ivuxolimab trial, which included N ≈ 50 patients.

Genomic DNA was extracted from sorted cells for sequencing of the TCRbeta CDR3 region. TCRbeta CDR3 regions were sequenced using the immunoSEQ Assay. Here the immuneACCESS table is served through TCRdb, limited to in-frame sequences with V and J called. Missing clones are a known gap in these copies; in checked studies unresolved V genes cover under half, and the rest lacks a known reason. The sample table holds tens of thousands of clones, of which over 70% were seen once. Jointly, the top ten make up less than 5.5% of the sample. This clone was counted between two and nine times. It has no known antigen specificity. No base quality information exists; no much larger clone differs at one position. Broader findings and caveats from the paper: The antigen specificity of the clonally expanded peripheral T cells was not determined. After ivuxolimab, CD8+ T cells had more expanded clones than CD4+ T cells on average. At doses of 0.1 to 3.0 mg/kg, clonal expansion of both CD4+ and CD8+ blood T cells was observed from baseline to week 6. Partial responders in the 0.1-3.0 mg/kg groups had among the lowest normalized peripheral clonal expansion, especially among CD8+ T cells. Low levels of normalized T-cell clonal expansion were also seen in some patients who did not respond.

Patients with a history of autoimmune disease or receiving systemic immunosuppression were excluded from the trial. In every dose cohort, peripheral blood was drawn for TCR sequencing at baseline, cycle 4 day 1, and cycle 7 day 1. Samples came from an open-label, multicenter, first-in-human phase I dose-escalation trial of ivuxolimab. The trial enrolled adults with locally advanced or metastatic head and neck squamous cell, hepatocellular, melanoma or renal cell carcinoma. Before TCR sequencing, CD4+ T cells and CD8+ T cells from peripheral blood were sorted into separate populations. The CDR3 covers 15 residues, taking in both the cysteine and the phenylalanine. The entry retains the CDR3 DNA only, 45 bases that are in frame from base 1. At the junction V is shortened by 4 bases and J by 3 bases, with 13 bases in between. According to the germline V gene, CDR1 reads SNHLY and CDR2 reads FYNNEI.

The V and J segments used are TRBV2 and TRBJ1-5; the D segment could be TRBD1, given 6 matching bases. Sample: CD4+ or CD8+ T cells sorted from blood, taken in a trial of the OX40 agonist ivuxolimab. The sequence was collected from an adult with an advanced solid tumor such as melanoma, head and neck, liver or kidney cancer. CDR3 protein: CASSGITGPNQPQHF. The DNA is TGTGCCAGCAGTGGTATAACAGGGCCCAATCAGCCCCAGCATTTT.